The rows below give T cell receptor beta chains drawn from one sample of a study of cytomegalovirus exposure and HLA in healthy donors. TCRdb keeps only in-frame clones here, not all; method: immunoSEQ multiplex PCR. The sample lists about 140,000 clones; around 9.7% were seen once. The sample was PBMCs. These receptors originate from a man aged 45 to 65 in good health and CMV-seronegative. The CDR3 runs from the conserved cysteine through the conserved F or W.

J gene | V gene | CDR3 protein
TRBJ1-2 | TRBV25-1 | CASSELRGGYTF
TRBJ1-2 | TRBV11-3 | CASSSLGGGYTF
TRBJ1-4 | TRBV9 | CASSGQTNEKLFF
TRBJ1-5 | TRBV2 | CASSEEGVSNQPQHF
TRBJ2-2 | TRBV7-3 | CASSLEAYNTGELFF
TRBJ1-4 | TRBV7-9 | CATSPGATNEKLFF
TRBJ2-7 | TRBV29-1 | CSAGGGSGRNYEQYF
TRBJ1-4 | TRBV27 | CASSLLGTGMYGNEKLFF
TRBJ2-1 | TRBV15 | CATSRDGRLAAYNEQFF
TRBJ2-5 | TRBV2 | CASSIETQYF
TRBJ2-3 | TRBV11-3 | CASSLGAGGADTQYF
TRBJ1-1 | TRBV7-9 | CASSLPRDTEAFF
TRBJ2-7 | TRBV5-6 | CASSPTGVSYEQYF
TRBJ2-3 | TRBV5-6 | CASSLGGRGLAVTDTQYF
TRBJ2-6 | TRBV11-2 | CASSRGPSFGANVLTF
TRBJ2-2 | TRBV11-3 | CASSLVRAGELFF
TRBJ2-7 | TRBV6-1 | CASSERGALKPYEQYF
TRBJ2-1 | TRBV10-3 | CAISPDSGTYNEQFF
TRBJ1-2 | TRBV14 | CASSLDAGQVNGYTF
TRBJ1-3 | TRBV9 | CASSVATVGNTIYF